This T cell receptor (beta chain) was profiled in a study of immune characterization of retroperitoneal liposarcoma. This CDR3 region has 15 residues. The germline gives CDR1 MNHNY, CDR2 SVGAGI (reference sequence). TCRdb fed the PCR reads into MiXCR, producing one record per CDR3 protein. The sample carries roughly 8,400 distinct CDR3 sequences, under 30% recorded once. This chain joins TRBV6-6 and TRBJ2-5; TRBD1 is a possible D gene (5 bases). The J call is uncertain, as TRBJ2-1 better fits the DNA end. The clonotype was recovered from a male donor with retroperitoneal liposarcoma. The sequenced material came from blood. The CDR3 reads CASSSDQGFHNEQFF. DNA for the CDR3: TGTGCCAGCAGTTCGGACCAGGGTTTCCACAATGAGCAGTTCTTC.